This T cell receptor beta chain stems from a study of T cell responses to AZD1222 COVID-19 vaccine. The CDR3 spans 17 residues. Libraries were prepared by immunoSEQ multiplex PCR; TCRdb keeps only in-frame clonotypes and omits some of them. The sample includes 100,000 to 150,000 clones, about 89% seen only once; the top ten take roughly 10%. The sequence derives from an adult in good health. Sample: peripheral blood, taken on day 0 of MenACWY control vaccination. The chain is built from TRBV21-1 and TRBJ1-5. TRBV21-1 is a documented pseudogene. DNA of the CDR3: TGTGCCAGCAGCAGTAAAGGACGGAGAATTTATCCGTCGCCCCAGCATTTT. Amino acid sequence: CASSSKGRRIYPSPQHF.